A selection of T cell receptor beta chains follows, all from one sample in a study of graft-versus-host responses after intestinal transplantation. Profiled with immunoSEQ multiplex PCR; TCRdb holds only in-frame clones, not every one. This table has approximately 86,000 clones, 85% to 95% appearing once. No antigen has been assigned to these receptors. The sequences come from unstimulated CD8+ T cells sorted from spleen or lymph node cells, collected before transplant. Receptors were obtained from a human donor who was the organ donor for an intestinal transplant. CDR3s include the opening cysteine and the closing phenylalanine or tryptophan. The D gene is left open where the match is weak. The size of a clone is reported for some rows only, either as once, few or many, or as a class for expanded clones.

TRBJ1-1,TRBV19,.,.,CASSQGAAEAFF,TGTGCCAGTAGTCAGGGTGCCGCTGAAGCTTTCTTT
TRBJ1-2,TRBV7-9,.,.,CASSLFTEEEQHGYTF,TGTGCCAGCAGCTTATTTACGGAGGAGGAACAGCATGGCTACACCTTC
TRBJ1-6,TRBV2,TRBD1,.,CASKGDSSYNSPLHF,TGTGCCAGCAAGGGGGACAGCTCCTATAATTCACCCCTCCACTTT
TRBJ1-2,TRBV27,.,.,CASRFGGTNYGYTF,TGTGCCAGCAGATTCGGGGGGACCAACTATGGCTACACCTTC
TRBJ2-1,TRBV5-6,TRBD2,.,CASRTKRGGRDEQFF,TGTGCCAGCAGGACGAAACGGGGGGGCCGTGATGAGCAGTTCTTC
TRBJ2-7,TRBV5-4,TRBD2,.,CASRQSGGDYEQYF,TGTGCCAGCCGACAAAGCGGGGGGGACTACGAGCAGTACTTC
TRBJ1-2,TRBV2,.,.,CASLGRFLNYGYTF,TGTGCCAGCCTTGGCAGGTTCCTTAACTATGGCTACACCTTC
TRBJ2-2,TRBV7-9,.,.,CASSLHGVGENTGELFF,TGTGCCAGCAGCTTACACGGGGTAGGAGAAAACACCGGGGAGCTGTTTTTT
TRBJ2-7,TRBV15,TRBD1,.,CATSRRDRVHEQYF,TGTGCCACCAGCAGACGGGACAGGGTCCACGAGCAGTACTTC
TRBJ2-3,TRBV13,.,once,CASSFGQEGDTQYF,TGTGCCAGCAGCTTCGGACAGGAGGGAGATACGCAGTATTTT
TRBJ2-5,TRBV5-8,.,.,CASSFRGLEKETQYF,TGTGCCAGCAGCTTTAGGGGACTCGAAAAAGAGACCCAGTACTTC
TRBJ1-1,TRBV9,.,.,CASNIGGRDTEAFF,TGTGCCAGCAATATCGGGGGTAGGGACACTGAAGCTTTCTTT
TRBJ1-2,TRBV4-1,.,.,CASSQVGSYGYTF,TGCGCCAGCAGCCAAGTAGGGAGCTATGGTTACACCTTC
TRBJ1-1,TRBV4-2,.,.,CASSQEGGGVGEAFF,TGTGCCAGCAGCCAAGAAGGGGGTGGGGTTGGTGAAGCTTTCTTT
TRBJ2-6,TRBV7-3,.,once,CASSQRFQGTLSGANVLTF,TGTGCCAGCAGCCAACGTTTTCAGGGGACCTTATCTGGGGCCAACGTCCTGACTTTC
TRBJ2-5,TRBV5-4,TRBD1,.,CASSQGQGAETQYF,TGTGCCAGCAGCCAGGGACAGGGGGCGGAGACCCAGTACTTC
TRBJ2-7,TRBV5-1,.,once,CASSLTPSYEQYF,TGCGCCAGCAGTCTGACACCCTCCTACGAGCAGTACTTC
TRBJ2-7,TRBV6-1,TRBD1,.,CASSEGGQGLYEQYF,TGTGCCAGCAGTGAGGGGGGACAGGGTCTCTACGAGCAGTACTTC
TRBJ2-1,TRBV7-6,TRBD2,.,CASSLAGSGSYNEQFF,TGTGCCAGCAGCTTAGCTGGTAGCGGGAGCTACAATGAGCAGTTCTTC
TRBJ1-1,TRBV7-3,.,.,CASSLLGGTNTEAFF,TGTGCCAGCAGCCTACTTGGGGGGACCAACACTGAAGCTTTCTTT
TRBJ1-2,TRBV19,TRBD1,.,CASRTGRGYTF,TGTGCCAGTAGGACAGGGCGCGGCTACACCTTC
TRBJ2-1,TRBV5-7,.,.,CASSLVRGISYNEQFF,TGTGCCAGCAGCTTGGTTAGGGGGATCTCCTACAATGAGCAGTTCTTC
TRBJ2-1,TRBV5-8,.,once,CASSQDSNYNEQFF,TGTGCCAGCAGCCAGGACAGCAACTACAATGAGCAGTTCTTC
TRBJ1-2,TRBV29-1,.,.,CSVDGGGFYGYTF,TGCAGCGTTGACGGTGGGGGGTTCTATGGCTACACCTTC
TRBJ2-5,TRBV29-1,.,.,CSVEGTEVLKTQYF,TGCAGCGTTGAAGGGACAGAGGTCTTAAAGACCCAGTACTTC
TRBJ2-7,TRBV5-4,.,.,CASSLVGGEQYF,TGTGCCAGCAGCTTGGTAGGGGGCGAGCAGTACTTC
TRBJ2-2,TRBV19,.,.,CASSIIGASLITGELFF,TGTGCCAGTAGTATAATTGGGGCCTCCTTGATCACCGGGGAGCTGTTTTTT
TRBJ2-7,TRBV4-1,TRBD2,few,CASSQPRTSGLGEQYF,TGCGCCAGCAGCCAACCCCGGACTAGCGGGTTGGGTGAGCAGTACTTC
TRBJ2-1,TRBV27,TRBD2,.,CASSFVRVRGDEQFF,TGTGCCAGCAGTTTTGTCAGGGTCCGGGGGGATGAGCAGTTCTTC
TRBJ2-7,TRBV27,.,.,CASSLSGPYEQYF,TGTGCCAGCAGTTTATCGGGCCCCTACGAGCAGTACTTC
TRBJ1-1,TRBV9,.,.,CASSVQGGMNTEAFF,TGTGCCAGCAGCGTTCAGGGCGGGATGAACACTGAAGCTTTCTTT
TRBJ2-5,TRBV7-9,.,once,CASSLVEVQETQYF,TGTGCCAGCAGCTTAGTTGAGGTCCAAGAGACCCAGTACTTC
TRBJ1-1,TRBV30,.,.,CAWRAALNTEAFF,TGTGCCTGGAGGGCAGCGCTGAACACTGAAGCTTTCTTT
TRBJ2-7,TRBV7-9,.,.,CASRLPPYEQYF,TGTGCCAGCCGACTACCCCCCTACGAGCAGTACTTC
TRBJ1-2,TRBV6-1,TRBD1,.,CATIQGEDVYGYTF,TGTGCCACCATACAGGGGGAGGACGTCTATGGCTACACCTTC
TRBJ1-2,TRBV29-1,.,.,CSVEQGHGYTF,TGCAGCGTTGAACAGGGCCATGGCTACACCTTC
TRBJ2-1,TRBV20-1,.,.,CSAAYEQFF,TGCAGTGCAGCATATGAGCAGTTCTTC
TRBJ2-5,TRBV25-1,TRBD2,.,CASSEYGLAGAQETQYF,TGTGCCAGCAGTGAATATGGACTAGCGGGGGCTCAAGAGACCCAGTACTTC
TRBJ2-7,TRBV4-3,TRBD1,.,CASSHGRGLYEQYF,TGCGCCAGCAGCCATGGCAGGGGGCTTTACGAGCAGTACTTC